Following are 30 T cell receptor beta chains from one sample sequenced in a study of blood T cell repertoires in COVID-19. Using immunoSEQ multiplex PCR, the repertoire was profiled, and TCRdb retains in-frame clones only, with some absent. Of fewer than 300,000 clones listed, 65% to 90% were seen once; the top ten hold roughly a sixth. Sequencing input: PBMCs or T cells enriched from blood (not recorded which). These TCRs come from a man between 18 and 35 years old who had recovered from COVID-19.

This clone has a single count. The chain uses TRBV6-5 and TRBJ2-3; D perhaps matches TRBD1 (5 bases). The CDR3 has 14 residues. V lost 4 bases and J 0 bases, leaving 8 bases between the germline ends. CDR1 MNHEY and CDR2 SVGAGI come from the germline V gene. CDR3: CASSSTVSTDTQYF. CDR3 in DNA: TGTGCCAGCAGTTCGACAGTAAGCACAGATACGCAGTATTTT.

This clone was observed a handful of times. Here the CDR3 reads CASSGGRGNEQFF. The DNA for the CDR3 is TGTGCCAGCAGCGGCGGGAGGGGCAATGAGCAGTTCTTC. The V and J genes are TRBV27 and TRBJ2-1, with 9 bases matching TRBD2. Germline values: CDR1 MNHEY, CDR2 SMNVEV (reference sequence). Trimming at V came to 6 bases and at J to 6 bases, leaving 3 bases not matched to a gene. This CDR3 is 13 amino acids long.

The V call is TRBV11-3, the J call TRBJ2-1; D is possibly TRBD2 (5 bases). CDR3 length: 15 amino acids. Trimming took off 1 base at V and 4 bases at J, with 11 bases between the two ends. Germline V gene sequence: CDR1 SGHNT, CDR2 YENEEA. The CDR3 is CASSLVEVGYNEQFF. CDR3 in DNA: TGTGCCAGCAGCTTAGTGGAGGTTGGGTACAATGAGCAGTTCTTC.

This chain joins TRBV6-5 and TRBJ2-5; no reliable D call. Deletions cut 3 bases from V and 0 bases from J, with 11 bases between. The CDR3 consists of 15 residues. Germline V gene data show CDR1 as MNHEY and CDR2 as SVGAGI. The CDR3 sequence: CASSYGSDYQETQYF. DNA of the CDR3: TGTGCCAGCAGTTATGGCTCCGATTACCAAGAGACCCAGTACTTC.

Written as DNA, the CDR3 is TGTGCCAGCAACCCATTGCCGGGAGGTCCCTTGTCGGAGCAGTTCTTC. Protein: CASNPLPGGPLSEQFF. This rearrangement joins TRBV6-2 or TRBV6-3 to TRBJ2-1; 7 nucleotides line up with TRBD2. The length of the CDR3 is 16 residues. Germline-derived CDR1 and CDR2 are MNHEY and SVGEGT. J was trimmed by 10 bases and V by 7 bases; bases with no gene match: 19.

This clone was detected only a few times. The chain is built from TRBV27 and TRBJ2-2, with D possibly matching TRBD1 (6 bases). Between the trimmed V and J ends, which lost 6 bases and 8 bases, there was a span of 13 bases. From germline, CDR1 is MNHEY and CDR2 SMNVEV (reference sequence). This CDR3 has 13 amino acids. CDR3 loop: CASSQNRAGELFF. The CDR3 nucleotides read TGTGCCAGCAGCCAGAACAGGGCTGGGGAGCTGTTTTTT.

Remarks on this clone: This same CDR3 is encoded by further DNA sequences in the sample. The rearrangement links TRBV18 to TRBJ2-7; a weak D match, TRBD2 (6 bases). The length of the CDR3 is 14 residues. The V end lost 4 bases, the J end lost 0 bases, and 10 bases lay between the germline ends. Germline V gives CDR1 KGHSH, CDR2 LQKENI. The chain's CDR3 is CASSQRDSSYEQYF. In DNA form, the CDR3 reads TGTGCCAGCTCACAAAGGGACTCCTCCTACGAGCAGTACTTC.

On this clone itself: Relative to the germline gene, one junction end is altered; a read error may explain this. The CDR3 loop reads CASSEIQARGVAVF. Here the CDR3 DNA reads TGTGCCAGCAGTGAAATTCAGGCCAGGGGGGTGGCAGTTTTT. The chain uses TRBV2 and TRBJ1-4; the match to TRBD1 covers 7 bases. The CDR3 runs to 14 residues. The germline gives CDR1 SNHLY, CDR2 FYNNEI.

This CDR3 reads CASSQSPALAGAAFYNEQFF. The CDR3 coding sequence is TGCGCCAGCAGTCAATCACCGGCGCTAGCGGGAGCGGCGTTTTACAATGAGCAGTTCTTC. The chain carries TRBV23-1 and TRBJ2-1; 10 bases align to TRBD2. TRBV23-1 is identified as an open reading frame with a role that is uncertain. V trimming: 0 bases; J trimming: 4 bases; junction bases outside the gene matches: 15. The CDR3 sequence is 20 residues long.

This clone was seen a single time. The CDR3 sequence is CATSGRIWTGDQETQYF. Here the CDR3 DNA reads TGTGCCACCAGTGGGCGTATCTGGACAGGGGACCAAGAGACCCAGTACTTC. The chain combines TRBV24-1 with TRBJ2-5; 9 bases match TRBD1. This CDR3 comprises 17 residues. With 5 bases clipped from V and 0 bases from J, the junction kept 9 bases outside the gene matches. The germline V gene has CDR1 KGHDR and CDR2 SFDVKD.

V usage is TRBV3-1 (or the pseudogene TRBV3-2) and J usage is TRBJ2-7; D call uncertain. The CDR3 runs to 15 residues. Looked up from germline, CDR1 is LGHDT and CDR2 is YNNKEL (reference sequence). V was shortened by 4 bases and J by 2 bases, with 15 bases between the two germline ends. The CDR3 DNA reads TGTGCCAGCAGCCCCTCCCTGGTCACTACCTACGAGCAGTACTTC. It is translated as CASSPSLVTTYEQYF.

This clone was counted between two and nine times. The chain joins TRBV19 to TRBJ2-1; possibly TRBD2 for D (6 bases). Trimming cost V 4 bases and J 0 bases, with 13 bases left between them. The CDR3 spans 16 residues. Germline V lookup: CDR1 LNHDA, CDR2 SQIVND (reference sequence). CDR3 in amino acids: CASSRFTSSSYNEQFF. CDR3 DNA sequence: TGTGCCAGTAGTAGGTTCACTAGCAGCTCCTACAATGAGCAGTTCTTC.

The rearrangement uses TRBV3-1 (or the pseudogene TRBV3-2) and TRBJ1-6; 7 nucleotides line up with TRBD1. This CDR3 is 16 amino acids long. Trimming took 0 bases from V and 7 from J; bases not matched to a gene: 6. Germline V gene lookup returns CDR1 LGHDT and CDR2 YNNKEL (reference sequence). CDR3 residues: CASSQDALQGNSPLHF. In DNA, the CDR3 is TGTGCCAGCAGCCAAGACGCCCTACAGGGGAATTCACCCCTCCACTTT.

The chain carries TRBV19 and TRBJ1-2; D is unclear. The CDR3 consists of 13 residues. Trimming stripped 4 bases from V and 2 bases from J, with 8 bases between. CDR1 LNHDA and CDR2 SQIVND come from the germline V gene (reference sequence). CDR3 region: CASSRTENYGYTF. DNA for the CDR3: TGTGCCAGTAGTAGAACGGAGAACTATGGCTACACCTTC.

The V and J genes are TRBV7-8 and TRBJ2-3; TRBD2 aligns across 8 bases. The trim removed 4 bases at V and 2 bases at J, leaving 8 bases unmatched. This CDR3 is 16 amino acids long. Germline V gene lookup returns CDR1 SGHVS and CDR2 FQNEAQ. This chain's CDR3 is CASSSPGLVFTDTQYF. In DNA, the CDR3 is TGTGCCAGCAGCTCGCCGGGACTAGTGTTCACAGATACGCAGTATTTT. Based on the CDR3 plus reference TRBV7-8 and TRBJ2-3, the full variable domain is GAGVSQSPRYKVAKRGQDVALRCDPISGHVSLFWYQQALGQGPEFLTYFQNEAQLDKSGLPSDRFFAERPEGSVSTLKIQRTQQEDSAVYLCASSSPGLVFTDTQYFGPGTRLTVL.

The rearrangement links TRBV6-5 to TRBJ2-7; D is perhaps TRBD2 (6 bases). Trimming shortened V by 8 bases and J by 2 bases, and 13 bases separated the two germline ends. Germline V gives CDR1 MNHEY, CDR2 SVGAGI. CDR3 size: 13 residues. CDR3 protein: CASRRGTTYEQYF. The CDR3 region has the DNA TGTGCCAGCCGGCGGGGTACGACCTACGAGCAGTACTTC.

The rearrangement joins TRBV15 to TRBJ1-2; tentative D call: TRBD1 (5 bases). Germline CDR1 LNHNV, CDR2 YYDKDF (reference sequence). The V end lost 1 base, the J end lost 4 bases, and 10 bases lay between the germline ends. The CDR3 has 14 amino acids. The CDR3 is CATSRGGAGYGYTF. DNA for the CDR3: TGTGCCACCAGCAGAGGCGGGGCGGGCTATGGCTACACCTTC.

The rearrangement links TRBV30 to TRBJ2-1; unclear D gene. The CDR3 length is 10 residues. Germline V gene data show CDR1 as GTSNPN and CDR2 as SVGIG (reference sequence). The CDR3 DNA is TGTGCGACGTCGACTGGTGAGCAGTTCTTC. As protein: CATSTGEQFF.

The chain links TRBV27 to TRBJ1-5; 8 bases map to TRBD1. The V and J ends lost 7 bases and 2 bases, in that order; junction bases with no gene match: 7. CDR1 and CDR2 from the germline V gene are MNHEY and SMNVEV (reference sequence). The CDR3 loop spans 15 amino acids. In DNA, the CDR3 is TGTGCCAGCACTCCCGGACAGGGTGGCAATCAGCCCCAGCATTTT. It specifies CASTPGQGGNQPQHF.

A single count supports this clone. The chain couples TRBV6-5 to TRBJ2-7; TRBD1 matches 7 bases. The CDR3 extends over 15 amino acids. The V segment lost 7 bases and the J segment 2 bases; nucleotides outside the gene matches: 11. The V gene's germline CDR1 is MNHEY and CDR2 SVGAGI. The CDR3 region is CASKRGQNTAYEQYF. The CDR3 coding sequence is TGTGCCAGCAAAAGGGGACAGAATACAGCCTACGAGCAGTACTTC.

This rearrangement joins TRBV19 to TRBJ1-5, with D possibly being TRBD1 (6 bases). This CDR3 contains 15 residues. The V end lost 3 bases, the J end lost 7 bases, and 16 bases lay between the germline ends. Germline V CDR1 and CDR2: LNHDA, SQIVND (reference sequence). CDR3 sequence reads: CASSMAGGGGQPQHF. As DNA, the CDR3 is TGTGCCAGTAGTATGGCGGGAGGGGGAGGGCAGCCCCAGCATTTT.

This clone was seen only once. This sequence joins TRBV11-2 and TRBJ2-5, with D possibly matching TRBD1 (5 bases). The CDR3 runs to 16 residues. V lost 4 bases and J lost 1, with 16 bases in between. Per the germline V gene, CDR1 is SGHAT and CDR2 is FQNNGV. The CDR3 spells CASSSLQGPLQETQYF. CDR3 sequence (DNA): TGTGCCAGCAGCTCGTTGCAGGGTCCCCTCCAAGAGACCCAGTACTTC.

This sequence joins TRBV29-1 and TRBJ2-2, with TRBD1 matching 7 bases. The germline V gene has CDR1 SQVTM and CDR2 ANQGSEA. This CDR3 has 14 amino acids. With 2 bases clipped from V and 9 bases from J, the junction kept 9 bases outside the gene matches. For the CDR3, the DNA is TGCAGCGTTGAAATAAACAGGGGAAGGAGGGAGCTGTTTTTT. This gives the protein CSVEINRGRRELFF.

The chain is built from TRBV6-2 or TRBV6-3 and TRBJ2-2, with a weak D call TRBD1 (5 bases). Trimming took off 2 bases at V and 1 base at J, with 8 bases between the two ends. The V gene's germline CDR1 is MNHEY and CDR2 SVGEGT. This CDR3 region has 15 residues. CDR3 loop: CASSYGQGNTGELFF. The CDR3 bases are TGTGCCAGCAGTTACGGGCAGGGGAACACCGGGGAGCTGTTTTTT.

The chain employs TRBV19 and TRBJ1-2; no reliable D call. Trimming cost V 5 bases and J 5 bases, with 18 bases left between them. Germline V lookup: CDR1 LNHDA, CDR2 SQIVND (reference sequence). The CDR3 is made up of 15 amino acids. The DNA for the CDR3 is TGTGCCAGTAGTGAAACTCAAATACCGGTGTATGGCTACACCTTC. Translating gives CASSETQIPVYGYTF.

The chain is built from TRBV5-4 and TRBJ2-2; D possibly corresponds to TRBD1 (5 bases). V was shortened by 2 bases and J by 5 bases, with 7 bases between the two germline ends. The CDR3 has 13 residues. Germline V gene lookup returns CDR1 SGHNT and CDR2 YYREEE (reference sequence). The CDR3 DNA reads as TGTGCCAGCAGCTTTCAGGGAACCGGGGAGCTGTTTTTT. Its translation: CASSFQGTGELFF.

The chain employs TRBV6-5 and TRBJ2-7; 9 nucleotides match TRBD1. Germline V gene lookup returns CDR1 MNHEY and CDR2 SVGAGI. The CDR3 has 14 residues. V lost 4 bases and J lost 3; bases outside the gene matches: 4. CDR3 region: CASSLTGGFYEQYF. The CDR3 nucleotides are TGTGCCAGCAGTTTAACAGGGGGCTTCTACGAGCAGTACTTC.

This sequence joins TRBV2 and TRBJ1-1, with TRBD1 as a possible D gene (5 bases). Looked up from germline, CDR1 is SNHLY and CDR2 is FYNNEI. Trimming removed 6 bases at V and 4 bases at J, with 18 bases between. The CDR3 is made up of 15 amino acids. CDR3 in DNA: TGTGCCAGCAGGGGAGGGACGGCCTGGGGCACTGAAGCTTTCTTT. It encodes CASRGGTAWGTEAFF.

This clone was counted once. The gene calls are TRBV28 and TRBJ2-7; 7 nucleotides line up with TRBD1. Germline lookup yields CDR1 MDHEN and CDR2 SYDVKM. J gave up 6 bases and V 2 bases, and 7 bases lay outside the gene matches. This CDR3 has 14 residues. The CDR3 bases are TGTGCCAGCAGTTTAACAGGGGTCCAGAGCGAGCAGTACTTC. This codes for CASSLTGVQSEQYF. Using reference TRBV28 and TRBJ2-7 for the parts outside the CDR3, the full variable domain is DVKVTQSSRYLVKRTGEKVFLECVQDMDHENMFWYRQDPGLGLRLIYFSYDVKMKEKGDIPEGYSVSREKKERFSLILESASTNQTSMYLCASSLTGVQSEQYFGPGTRLTVT.

The chain uses TRBV6-2 or TRBV6-3 and TRBJ1-2; D gene unclear. Trimming stripped 2 bases from V and 4 bases from J, with 11 bases between. This CDR3 contains 14 residues. Germline CDR1 MNHEY, CDR2 SVGEGT. The CDR3 DNA is TGTGCCAGCAGTTACAATTTGTTCGGCTATGGCTACACCTTC. Its translation is CASSYNLFGYGYTF.